One sample yielded the 14 T cell receptor beta chains listed below, sequenced in a study of radiotherapy plus CTLA-4 blockade in lung cancer. Here immunoSEQ multiplex PCR was the method, and the copy in TCRdb shows in-frame clones only, minus some. The profile shows over 45,000 clones, approximately 79% of them singletons. The material was peripheral blood, obtained from a patient treated with radiotherapy plus ipilimumab. Receptor source: a human donor with non-small cell lung cancer who had a complete response to radiotherapy plus ipilimumab.

V is TRBV9 and J is TRBJ1-1; D uncertain. The CDR3 is 13 residues long. The V gene lost 0 bases and the J gene lost 4 bases, with 7 bases spanning the gap. Germline CDR1 and CDR2: SGDLS and YYNGEE. The CDR3 sequence: CASSVEQTTEAFF. DNA of the CDR3: TGTGCCAGCAGCGTAGAACAGACCACTGAAGCTTTCTTT.

The V and J genes are TRBV7-8 and TRBJ2-3, with 9 bases aligning to TRBD2. Germline V lookup: CDR1 SGHVS, CDR2 FQNEAQ. With V trimmed by 4 bases and J by 4 bases, 12 bases remained unmatched. This CDR3 is built from 17 residues. The CDR3 spells CASSSSLSGRGADTQYF. The CDR3 bases are TGTGCCAGCAGCTCCAGCCTTAGCGGGAGAGGCGCAGATACGCAGTATTTT. Full variable domain (remainder filled in from reference TRBV7-8 and TRBJ2-3): GAGVSQSPRYKVAKRGQDVALRCDPISGHVSLFWYQQALGQGPEFLTYFQNEAQLDKSGLPSDRFFAERPEGSVSTLKIQRTQQEDSAVYLCASSSSLSGRGADTQYFGPGTRLTVL.

V is TRBV28 and J is TRBJ2-6, with a weak D call TRBD2 (6 bases). The CDR3 totals 15 residues. From germline, CDR1 is MDHEN and CDR2 SYDVKM. Trimming left V 2 bases short and J 1 base short, with 6 bases between. The DNA for the CDR3 is TGTGCCAGCAGTTTAGGGGGGTCTGGGGCCAACGTCCTGACTTTC. Translation gives CASSLGGSGANVLTF.

The chain is built from TRBV5-1 and TRBJ1-2, with 7 nucleotides matching TRBD1. The V gene end was trimmed by 0 bases and the J gene end by 8 bases; junction bases not matched to a gene: 10. This CDR3 is built from 15 residues. CDR1 and CDR2 (germline): SGHRS, YFSETQ. The DNA for the CDR3 is TGCGCCAGCAGCTTGGTAGGGAAGGGGGCTGAAGGCTACACCTTC. This gives the protein CASSLVGKGAEGYTF.

This chain connects TRBV19 to TRBJ1-2; D is perhaps TRBD1 (5 bases). Germline V gives CDR1 LNHDA, CDR2 SQIVND (reference sequence). Trimming pared 5 bases from V and 3 bases from J, leaving 19 bases between. The CDR3 has 16 amino acids. In nucleotides, the CDR3 is TGTGCCAGTAGTCCGGCAGGATCCGCGGGGGACTATGGCTACACCTTC. Amino acids: CASSPAGSAGDYGYTF. Looking up the rest from reference TRBV19 and TRBJ1-2 gives the full variable domain: DGGITQSPKYLFRKEGQNVTLSCEQNLNHDAMYWYRQDPGQGLRLIYYSQIVNDFQKGDIAEGYSVSREKKESFPLTVTSAQKNPTAFYLCASSPAGSAGDYGYTFGSGTRLTVV.

The V call is TRBV19, the J call TRBJ2-1, with TRBD2 identical over 7 bases. The CDR3 is 14 amino acids. CDR1 and CDR2 from the germline V gene are LNHDA and SQIVND (reference sequence). The junction had 4 bases not matched to a gene; V was cut back by 4 bases and J by 4 bases. CDR3: CASSSGRGYNEQFF. The CDR3 nucleotides are TGTGCCAGTAGTAGCGGGAGAGGGTACAATGAGCAGTTCTTC.

The chain combines TRBV15 with TRBJ2-5; the D gene is possibly TRBD2 (6 bases). CDR1 is LNHNV, CDR2 YYDKDF, per germline (reference sequence). The CDR3 contains 14 residues. Trimming pared 1 base from V and 2 bases from J, leaving 8 bases between. The CDR3 sequence is CATSRAGVQETQYF. For the CDR3, the DNA is TGTGCCACCAGCAGAGCGGGGGTTCAAGAGACCCAGTACTTC. Full variable domain (remainder filled in from reference TRBV15 and TRBJ2-5): DAMVIQNPRYQVTQFGKPVTLSCSQTLNHNVMYWYQQKSSQAPKLLFHYYDKDFNNEADTPDNFQSRRPNTSFCFLDIRSPGLGDTAMYLCATSRAGVQETQYFGPGTRLLVL.

The chain links TRBV18 to TRBJ2-7; D might be TRBD2 (6 bases). The V gene lost 2 bases and the J gene lost 4 bases, with 15 bases spanning the gap. Germline V gene sequence: CDR1 KGHSH, CDR2 LQKENI. CDR3 size: 15 residues. This CDR3 is CASSPGSAGTYEQYV. The CDR3 coding sequence is TGTGCCAGCTCACCAGGTTCTGCCGGGACTTACGAGCAGTACGTC.

The rearrangement links TRBV18 to TRBJ1-2; no clear D. The CDR3 extends over 14 amino acids. Trimming left V 5 bases short and J 2 bases short, with 12 bases between. Germline V gives CDR1 KGHSH, CDR2 LQKENI. The DNA for the CDR3 is TGTGCCAGCTCAGAGTCGACGGAGAACTATGGCTACACCTTC. Translation: CASSESTENYGYTF.

This clone occurred once. The chain has TRBV5-6 and TRBJ2-5; no clear D. This CDR3 has 14 amino acids. Germline V CDR1 and CDR2: SGHDT, YYEEEE. V gave up 3 bases and J gave up 2 bases, with 11 bases separating them. The CDR3 bases are TGTGCCAGCAGCTGGTATCAGATTCAAGAGACCCAGTACTTC. Protein sequence: CASSWYQIQETQYF.

The chain carries TRBV11-2 and TRBJ1-2, with 7 bases identical to TRBD1. V lost 6 bases to trimming and J lost 8 bases; unmatched junction nucleotides: 12. This CDR3 comprises 14 residues. Germline CDR1 and CDR2: SGHAT and FQNNGV. CDR3 DNA: TGTGCCAGCAGTCCCAGGGTAGGGGGCAAAGGCTACACCTTC. It codes for CASSPRVGGKGYTF.

The J gene is TRBJ2-1, the V gene TRBV7-2; D unresolved. Germline V gene sequence: CDR1 SGHTA, CDR2 FQGNSA. With 2 bases removed from V and 8 bases from J, the gap between germline ends came to 10 bases. The CDR3 length is 13 residues. The CDR3 region has the DNA TGTGCCAGCAGCTTAATGTCTACCGATGAGCAGTTCTTC. As protein: CASSLMSTDEQFF.

The gene calls are TRBV6-6 and TRBJ1-4; the D gene is possibly TRBD1 (6 bases). Trimming left V 6 bases short and J 8 bases short, with 16 bases between. There are 14 residues in the CDR3. The V gene's germline CDR1 is MNHNY and CDR2 SVGAGI (reference sequence). The CDR3 coding sequence is TGTGCCAGCAGCTCAGGGGTCCTCAGGGAAAAACTGTTTTTT. Its translation is CASSSGVLREKLFF.

The V and J genes are TRBV11-2 and TRBJ1-4, with D unresolved. The CDR3 spans 14 residues. Between the trimmed V and J ends, which lost 5 bases and 5 bases, there was a span of 12 bases. CDR1 and CDR2 from the germline V gene are SGHAT and FQNNGV. The CDR3 DNA is TGTGCCAGCAGCCCGGGGTCGGGGAATGAAAAACTGTTTTTT. This translates into CASSPGSGNEKLFF. The full variable domain, its missing parts supplied by reference TRBV11-2 and TRBJ1-4, is EAGVAQSPRYKIIEKRQSVAFWCNPISGHATLYWYQQILGQGPKLLIQFQNNGVVDDSQLPKDRFSAERLKGVDSTLKIQPAKLEDSAVYLCASSPGSGNEKLFFGSGTQLSVL.